The sequence of this TCR beta chain was determined in a study of control samples from healthy donors and cancer patients. The germline gives CDR1 SGHRS, CDR2 YFSETQ. Trimming stripped 5 bases from V and 1 base from J, with 12 bases between. This CDR3 contains 14 residues. The data were produced by immunoSEQ multiplex PCR, yet TCRdb's version contains in-frame clones alone and is incomplete. The table lists about 54,000 clones, approximately 95% of them singletons. What was sequenced was blood. The TCR was taken from a woman under 40 in good health. The chain has TRBV5-1 and TRBJ1-1; D remains ambiguous. CDR3 loop: CASSYTGRNTEAFF. The CDR3 region has the DNA TGCGCCAGCAGTTACACTGGACGGAACACTGAAGCTTTCTTT.